The 21 T cell receptor beta chains given below trace back to one sample, sequenced in a study of Graves' ophthalmopathy and Graves' hyperthyroidism. The authors amplified TCR beta CDR3 regions, and they did so from RNA transcripts for repertoire sequencing. HTBI primers were used in a first-round RT-PCR, which preceded a second-round multiplex PCR. TCRdb re-analysed the multiplex PCR reads in MiXCR, keeping a single row per CDR3 protein. Of some 400,000 distinct CDR3 sequences in the sample, 15% to 20% were seen once. Specimen: peripheral blood. The receptor source for this set is a young woman with Graves' ophthalmopathy.

Many counts were recorded for this clonotype. The rearrangement joins TRBV30 to TRBJ1-5; 9 bases agree with TRBD1. Germline V gene sequence: CDR1 GTSNPN, CDR2 SVGIG (reference sequence). The CDR3 loop spans 16 amino acids. Trimming took 3 bases from V and 4 from J; bases not matched to a gene: 10. The CDR3 sequence is CAWRTSGTGSNQPQHF. Here the CDR3 DNA reads TGTGCCTGGAGGACCTCCGGGACAGGGTCGAATCAGCCCCAGCATTTT.

Many counts were recorded for this clonotype. The chain couples TRBV4-3 to TRBJ2-2; a weak D match, TRBD2 (7 bases). The CDR3 is 17 residues long. Trimming stripped 1 base from V and 1 base from J, with 13 bases between. Per the germline V gene, CDR1 is LGHNA and CDR2 is YSLEER. The CDR3, as DNA: TGCGCCAGCAGCCAAGGGTCCGGGGGGCTGAACACCGGGGAGCTGTTTTTT. Its translation is CASSQGSGGLNTGELFF.

This clonotype was seen at least ten times. This CDR3 reads CASSSGQGFSRGQPQHF. As DNA, the CDR3 is TGTGCCAGCAGTTCCGGACAGGGATTTTCCAGGGGTCAGCCCCAGCATTTT. V gene TRBV27 combines with J gene TRBJ1-5, with 8 bases identical to TRBD1. Germline values: CDR1 MNHEY, CDR2 SMNVEV (reference sequence). The trim removed 4 bases at V and 6 bases at J, leaving 14 bases unmatched. This CDR3 has 17 amino acids.

In this sample, this clonotype turned up many times. The V gene is TRBV12-3 or TRBV12-4, the J gene TRBJ2-5; D gene ambiguous. The CDR3 contains 14 residues. Trimming pared 4 bases from V and 3 bases from J, leaving 12 bases between. CDR3 in amino acids: CASSSRAVKETQYF. CDR3 DNA sequence: TGTGCCAGCAGTTCAAGGGCGGTCAAAGAGACCCAGTACTTC.

A few counts support this clonotype. The CDR3 protein is CAWRSIFWTSGRNTGELFF. CDR3 in DNA: TGTGCCTGGAGATCAATATTTTGGACTAGCGGGAGAAACACCGGGGAGCTGTTTTTT. The gene calls are TRBV30 and TRBJ2-2; TRBD2 matches 13 bases. V was pared by 3 bases and J by 2 bases, with 12 bases of the junction left unmatched. The CDR3 runs to 19 residues. CDR1 and CDR2 (germline): GTSNPN, SVGIG (reference sequence).

This sequence joins TRBV7-8 and TRBJ2-7; maybe TRBD2 (5 bases). This CDR3 has 13 amino acids. The V end was cut by 5 bases, the J end by 4 bases, with 12 bases between. The germline V gene has CDR1 SGHVS and CDR2 FQNEAQ. The CDR3 coding sequence is TGTGCCAGCAGCACTGCGACGGGATACGAGCAGTACTTC. This translates into CASSTATGYEQYF. Using reference TRBV7-8 and TRBJ2-7 for the parts outside the CDR3, the full variable domain is GAGVSQSPRYKVAKRGQDVALRCDPISGHVSLFWYQQALGQGPEFLTYFQNEAQLDKSGLPSDRFFAERPEGSVSTLKIQRTQQEDSAVYLCASSTATGYEQYFGPGTRLTVT.

This clonotype was seen at least ten times. The chain uses TRBV28 and TRBJ1-1, with D perhaps matching TRBD1 (6 bases). Trimming stripped 8 bases from V and 4 bases from J, with 29 bases between. Per the germline V gene, CDR1 is MDHEN and CDR2 is SYDVKM. The CDR3 contains 18 residues. CDR3 protein: CASYGTSRGGKFSTEAFF. For the CDR3, the DNA is TGTGCCAGCTATGGGACCTCGAGAGGGGGGAAATTCAGCACTGAAGCTTTCTTT.

There are many counts of this clonotype. This chain connects TRBV6-5 to TRBJ2-7, with a tentative D call TRBD1 (5 bases). The CDR3 is 16 residues long. The V end lost 0 bases, the J end lost 0 bases, and 12 bases lay between the germline ends. Germline values: CDR1 MNHEY, CDR2 SVGAGI. In DNA, the CDR3 is TGTGCCAGCAGTTACTCGGGTCAGGGAAACTCCTACGAGCAGTACTTC. This gives the protein CASSYSGQGNSYEQYF.

This clonotype was counted at least ten times. The rearrangement uses TRBV27 and TRBJ1-2; D is ambiguous. Trimming shortened V by 6 bases and J by 5 bases, and 16 bases separated the two germline ends. This CDR3 region has 14 residues. Germline values: CDR1 MNHEY, CDR2 SMNVEV (reference sequence). CDR3: CASSLAAGYYGYTF. In nucleotides, the CDR3 is TGTGCCAGCAGCCTCGCGGCGGGGTATTATGGCTACACCTTC.

The sample holds many counts of this clonotype. The gene calls are TRBV4-2 and TRBJ2-7; D might be TRBD2 (6 bases). Germline V gives CDR1 LGHNA, CDR2 YNFKEQ. The CDR3 has 13 residues. The V gene lost 3 bases and the J gene lost 2 bases, with 8 bases spanning the gap. CDR3 nucleotides: TGTGCCAGCAGCCAGCGGGGACCCTACGAGCAGTACTTC. Amino acids: CASSQRGPYEQYF.

This clonotype was counted at least ten times. The chain combines TRBV5-4 with TRBJ2-5; 8 bases match TRBD1. Trimming at V came to 3 bases and at J to 5 bases, leaving 21 bases not matched to a gene. The CDR3 covers 19 residues. In germline, CDR1 is SGHNT, CDR2 YYREEE (reference sequence). As DNA, the CDR3 is TGTGCCAGCAGCTCCCCGCTACCAGGGACAGGCCCCCCATGGGAGACCCAGTACTTC. Amino acids: CASSSPLPGTGPPWETQYF.

This clonotype was seen repeatedly, ten times or more. In this CDR3 the conserved last residue, phenylalanine or tryptophan, is missing, so a read error is likely. The gene calls are TRBV6-2 or TRBV6-3 and TRBJ2-4; D tentatively fits TRBD1 or TRBD2 (5 bases each). V was trimmed by 6 bases and J by 3 bases, leaving 18 bases between them. Germline V gene lookup returns CDR1 MNHEY and CDR2 SVGEGT. The length of the CDR3 is 16 residues. The CDR3 loop is CASRPGGGQSKNIQYS. The CDR3 nucleotides are TGTGCCAGCAGACCAGGAGGCGGACAAAGCAAAAACATTCAGTACTCC.

The genes are TRBV19 and TRBJ2-7; D remains unclear. Germline CDR1 LNHDA, CDR2 SQIVND (reference sequence). The CDR3 is made up of 13 amino acids. The ends were cut back, 3 bases at V and 3 bases at J, with 9 bases in the middle. The CDR3 nucleotides read TGTGCCAGTAGTATCGACGGCGGCTACGAGCAGTACTTC. Translated, it gives CASSIDGGYEQYF.

This clonotype was detected many times. The gene calls are TRBV6-2 or TRBV6-3 and TRBJ1-1; a possible D gene is TRBD1 (6 bases). This CDR3 is built from 11 residues. V was shortened by 6 bases and J by 7 bases, with 9 bases between the two germline ends. CDR1 MNHEY and CDR2 SVGEGT come from the germline V gene. The chain's CDR3 is CASRDRIEAFF. CDR3 in DNA: TGTGCCAGCAGAGACAGGATTGAAGCTTTCTTT.

This clonotype was seen at least ten times. The V gene is TRBV28, the J gene TRBJ2-5; D remains ambiguous. V was pared by 7 bases and J by 4 bases, with 10 bases between. This CDR3 comprises 12 residues. Germline CDR1 MDHEN, CDR2 SYDVKM. In DNA form, the CDR3 reads TGTGCCAGCAAGGGTGCAACAGAGACCCAGTACTTC. This sequence encodes CASKGATETQYF.

Many counts were recorded for this clonotype. The gene calls are TRBV28 and TRBJ2-7; 7 positions agree with TRBD2. CDR3 length: 14 amino acids. CDR1 and CDR2 (germline): MDHEN, SYDVKM. The ends lost 4 bases at V and 3 bases at J; junction bases unmatched: 6. CDR3 amino acids: CASSSTRTSYEQYF. The DNA for the CDR3 is TGTGCCAGCAGTTCAACCCGGACTAGCTACGAGCAGTACTTC.

J is TRBJ1-2 and V is TRBV27; D ambiguous. V lost 2 bases to trimming and J lost 8 bases, with 12 bases between them. The CDR3 extends over 13 amino acids. Germline V lookup: CDR1 MNHEY, CDR2 SMNVEV (reference sequence). This CDR3 reads CASSLDGFGGYTF. CDR3 DNA: TGTGCCAGCAGTTTAGACGGCTTTGGGGGCTACACCTTC.

This clonotype was seen at least ten times. V and J are TRBV20-1 and TRBJ2-7; 7 nucleotides agree with TRBD2. V shed 3 bases and J 2 bases; nucleotides not matched to a gene: 4. Germline V CDR1 and CDR2: DFQATT, SNEGSKA (reference sequence). The CDR3 is made up of 13 amino acids. Written as DNA, the CDR3 is TGCAGTGCTAGGGGAGGGGAGGCCTACGAGCAGTACTTC. Translation: CSARGGEAYEQYF.

In its sample, this clonotype was seen many times. V is TRBV28 and J is TRBJ1-6; D is unresolved. The CDR3 is 15 amino acids. Looked up from germline, CDR1 is MDHEN and CDR2 is SYDVKM. Trimming removed 3 bases from V and 8 bases from J, with 14 bases in between. CDR3 residues: CASSLDAGSYSPLHF. The CDR3 coding sequence is TGTGCCAGCAGTTTGGACGCGGGGAGCTATTCACCCCTCCACTTT.

This clonotype was seen repeatedly, ten times or more. The chain joins TRBV20-1 to TRBJ2-2, with TRBD2 identical over 10 bases. This CDR3 contains 14 residues. V lost 4 bases and J lost 6; bases outside the gene matches: 5. Germline V gene sequence: CDR1 DFQATT, CDR2 SNEGSKA (reference sequence). Written as DNA, the CDR3 is TGCAGTGCTAAGAGCGGGAGGGCCGCCGGGGAGCTGTTTTTT. Its protein product is CSAKSGRAAGELFF.

This clonotype was found many times. The chain uses TRBV4-1 and TRBJ2-7; 8 bases fit TRBD2. V was clipped by 1 base and J by 7 bases; unmatched bases: 6. This CDR3 has 14 amino acids. Per germline, CDR1 MGHRA and CDR2 YSYEKL. The CDR3 DNA follows: TGCGCCAGCAGCCAAGTTAGCGGGATGTCTGAGCAGTACTTC. Translating gives CASSQVSGMSEQYF.